The present T cell receptor (beta chain) was sequenced within a study of blood T cell repertoires in COVID-19. Background on the study: Specimens from acute and convalescent COVID-19 originated in the United States, Italy and Spain. In each case, the material was cDNA or gDNA derived from T cells, B-cell-depleted T cells, or PBMCs.

The method was immunoSEQ multiplex PCR; TCRdb's version includes in-frame clones alone and lacks a portion of them. The sample holds some 400,000 clones, around 87% seen once. V gave up 6 bases and J gave up 0 bases, with 12 bases separating them. CDR1 is SQVTM, CDR2 ANQGSEA, per germline. The CDR3 runs 14 residues. This TCR derives from a woman in her thirties with COVID-19, enrolled during active disease. Material for sequencing was peripheral blood. The gene calls are TRBV29-1 and TRBJ1-3; TRBD1 is a possible D gene (6 bases). The CDR3 is CSVLGQPSGNTIYF. The CDR3 DNA reads as TGCAGCGTCCTAGGACAGCCCTCTGGAAACACCATATATTTT.